This T cell receptor (beta chain) emerged from a study of cytomegalovirus exposure and HLA in healthy donors. The CDR3 loop spans 14 amino acids. Germline V lookup: CDR1 SNHLY, CDR2 FYNNEI. V trimming: 6 bases; J trimming: 9 bases; junction bases outside the gene matches: 8. Notes on the study in general: TCR beta sequences reportedly predicted most subjects' HLA-A and HLA-B alleles accurately. Productive rates of about 90% or about 30% were seen for most TCR beta V segments in an earlier analysis. TRBV6-2, TRBV6-3 and some other V segments were unresolvable in 87-base-pair reads.

This clone was counted only a few times. Its antigen is currently unknown. In the PCR, 60 Vbeta and 13 Jbeta primers were used. Generated by immunoSEQ multiplex PCR, the TCRdb table keeps only in-frame clones and is missing some. The sample yields more than 150,000 clones, around 82% seen once. The rearrangement uses TRBV2 and TRBJ2-1; 10 bases line up with TRBD1. The clonotype comes from a woman between 50 and 59 years old in good health and CMV-seropositive. What was sequenced was PBMCs. The DNA of the CDR3 is TGTGCCAGCAGACGAGAGACAGGGGGCGCTGAGCAGTTCTTC. Residues: CASRRETGGAEQFF.